This passage covers 23 T cell receptor beta chains from one sample sequenced in a study of Ad26.COV2.S vaccination and SARS-CoV-2 variants. Treatment defined: some 20 received Ad26.COV2.S at low or high dose, single or two shots; roughly 5 received placebo; per-sample allocation not given. On day 63 after the first injection, vaccine and placebo recipients gave samples. Libraries were prepared by immunoSEQ multiplex PCR; TCRdb keeps only in-frame clonotypes and omits some of them. The data hold roughly 680,000 clones, with 89% observed a single time. Sample: peripheral blood, taken in a trial of Ad26.COV2.S vaccine versus placebo. All receptors derive from a person between 18 and 65 years old who received the Ad26.COV2.S COVID-19 vaccine or a placebo.

This clone was seen only once. The chain combines TRBV24-1 with TRBJ2-2, with 7 nucleotides matching TRBD1. The germline V gene has CDR1 KGHDR and CDR2 SFDVKD. The junction had 1 base not matched to a gene; V was cut back by 9 bases and J by 1 base. This CDR3 contains 13 residues. In nucleotides, the CDR3 is TGTGCCACCGGGACAGAGAACACCGGGGAGCTGTTTTTT. Translating it yields CATGTENTGELFF.

Comments on this clone: Other DNA sequences within the sample encode an identical CDR3. This sequence joins TRBV6-5 and TRBJ2-3, with 7 bases fitting TRBD2. This CDR3 comprises 14 residues. Trimming took 2 bases from V and 2 from J; bases not matched to a gene: 1. The germline V gene encodes CDR1 MNHEY and CDR2 SVGAGI. The DNA for the CDR3 is TGTGCCAGCAGTTACAGCGGGGCCACAGATACGCAGTATTTT. This encodes CASSYSGATDTQYF.

The chain joins TRBV27 to TRBJ1-4; D is possibly TRBD1 (5 bases). CDR3 length: 18 residues. CDR1 is MNHEY, CDR2 SMNVEV, per germline (reference sequence). Between the trimmed V and J ends, which lost 8 bases and 10 bases, there was a span of 32 bases. CDR3 DNA: TGTGCCAGCCCCGAACGGGGGATCGAGACAGCTCGAGGAGGAAAACTGTTTTTT. This translates into CASPERGIETARGGKLFF. Based on the CDR3 plus reference TRBV27 and TRBJ1-4, the full variable domain is EAQVTQNPRYLITVTGKKLTVTCSQNMNHEYMSWYRQDPGLGLRQIYYSMNVEVTDKGDVPEGYKVSRKEKRNFPLILESPSPNQTSLYFCASPERGIETARGGKLFFGSGTQLSVL.

This clone showed up just a few times. V usage is TRBV5-1 and J usage is TRBJ1-6, with 7 bases identical to TRBD1. The germline V gene encodes CDR1 SGHRS and CDR2 YFSETQ. V gave up 0 bases and J gave up 9 bases; unmatched junction bases: 6. The CDR3 covers 15 residues. This chain's CDR3 is CASSLEQGESSPLHF. The CDR3 DNA reads TGCGCCAGCAGCTTGGAGCAGGGGGAAAGTTCACCCCTCCACTTT.

J is TRBJ1-4 and V is TRBV5-1, with D perhaps matching TRBD1 (6 bases). The V gene's germline CDR1 is SGHRS and CDR2 YFSETQ. Trimming removed 5 bases from V and 7 bases from J, with 18 bases in between. The CDR3 has 15 residues. CDR3 sequence (DNA): TGCGCCAGCAGTTATCAACTGGGGGGCGGTGAAAAACTGTTTTTT. Protein sequence: CASSYQLGGGEKLFF. Based on the CDR3 plus reference TRBV5-1 and TRBJ1-4, the full variable domain is KAGVTQTPRYLIKTRGQQVTLSCSPISGHRSVSWYQQTPGQGLQFLFEYFSETQRNKGNFPGRFSGRQFSNSRSEMNVSTLELGDSALYLCASSYQLGGGEKLFFGSGTQLSVL.

The chain has TRBV10-3 and TRBJ2-7; D possibly corresponds to TRBD1 (6 bases). The CDR3 contains 13 residues. Trimming removed 5 bases at V and 3 bases at J, with 11 bases between. In germline, CDR1 is ENHRY, CDR2 SYGVKD. The CDR3 sequence is CAISLGQFYEQYF. The CDR3 DNA follows: TGTGCCATCAGTCTAGGACAGTTCTACGAGCAGTACTTC.

V is TRBV7-2 and J is TRBJ2-5; TRBD1 is a possible D gene (6 bases). Deletions cut 5 bases from V and 3 bases from J, with 13 bases between. The CDR3 contains 14 residues. Germline V gives CDR1 SGHTA, CDR2 FQGNSA. Here the CDR3 reads CASSLLQGKETQYF. CDR3 in DNA: TGTGCCAGCAGCCTACTACAGGGTAAAGAGACCCAGTACTTC.

The chain links TRBV3-1 (or the pseudogene TRBV3-2) to TRBJ1-5; D gene uncertain. CDR3 length: 16 amino acids. V gave up 1 base and J gave up 1 base, with 11 bases separating them. Germline CDR1 LGHDT, CDR2 YNNKEL (reference sequence). The CDR3 DNA reads TGTGCCAGCAGCCAAGCGGCAGGACTAAGCAATCAGCCCCAGCATTTT. It translates to CASSQAAGLSNQPQHF.

J is TRBJ1-2 and V is TRBV9; D gene ambiguous. Germline assignment: CDR1 SGDLS and CDR2 YYNGEE. The length of the CDR3 is 15 residues. V was clipped by 1 base and J by 5 bases, with 15 bases between them. DNA for the CDR3: TGTGCCAGCAGCGTACCGGACCGCCCAGGATATGGCTACACCTTC. Translated: CASSVPDRPGYGYTF.

This chain connects TRBV24-1 to TRBJ1-1, with unresolved D. CDR1 is KGHDR and CDR2 is SFDVKD in the germline V gene. Between the trimmed V and J ends, which lost 0 bases and 0 bases, there was a span of 13 bases. This CDR3 is 17 amino acids long. The chain's CDR3 is CATSDLHPPKLNTEAFF. CDR3 sequence (DNA): TGTGCCACCAGTGATTTGCACCCTCCAAAACTGAACACTGAAGCTTTCTTT.

This clone was counted once. The rearrangement joins TRBV24-1 to TRBJ2-6, with D perhaps being TRBD1 or TRBD2 (5 bases each). The CDR3 sequence is 16 residues long. V was shortened by 3 bases and J by 0 bases, with 8 bases between the two germline ends. Germline CDR1 and CDR2: KGHDR and SFDVKD. CDR3 region: CATSDPGRSGANVLTF. CDR3 DNA: TGTGCCACCAGTGATCCGGGGCGCTCTGGGGCCAACGTCCTGACTTTC.

As DNA, the CDR3 is TGTGCCACCAGCGGGACAGGGGGTGTTCGAGAGACCCAGTACTTC. Translating it yields CATSGTGGVRETQYF. The J gene is TRBJ2-5, the V gene TRBV15; 11 positions match TRBD1. V dropped 5 bases and J dropped 4; count of bases not matched to a gene: 6. This CDR3 has 15 amino acids. The germline V gene has CDR1 LNHNV and CDR2 YYDKDF (reference sequence). The full variable domain, its missing parts supplied by reference TRBV15 and TRBJ2-5, is DAMVIQNPRYQVTQFGKPVTLSCSQTLNHNVMYWYQQKSSQAPKLLFHYYDKDFNNEADTPDNFQSRRPNTSFCFLDIRSPGLGDTAMYLCATSGTGGVRETQYFGPGTRLLVL.

The gene calls are TRBV5-5 and TRBJ2-7; D tentatively reads TRBD1 or TRBD2 (5 bases each). V was cut by 4 bases and J by 2 bases, with 13 bases left in between. This CDR3 spans 14 amino acids. The germline gives CDR1 SGHKS, CDR2 YYEKEE (reference sequence). CDR3 sequence: CASSPGTGTYEQYF. The CDR3 DNA sequence: TGTGCCAGCAGCCCTGGGACCGGAACCTACGAGCAGTACTTC.

This chain uses TRBV4-2 with TRBJ1-6; D unresolved. CDR1 LGHNA and CDR2 YNFKEQ come from the germline V gene. The V end was cut by 1 base, the J end by 6 bases, with 13 bases between. The CDR3 has 16 amino acids. In DNA form, the CDR3 reads TGTGCCAGCAGCCAAGTAGCGGGGTTATTTAATTCACCCCTCCACTTT. Protein: CASSQVAGLFNSPLHF.

This clone occurred once. The rearrangement links TRBV29-1 to TRBJ2-5; D gene unclear. CDR1 is SQVTM and CDR2 is ANQGSEA in the germline V gene. The CDR3 sequence is 12 residues long. V was clipped by 7 bases and J by 5 bases, with 14 bases between them. CDR3 region: CSAERTWETQYF. The DNA for the CDR3 is TGCAGCGCCGAACGGACCTGGGAGACCCAGTACTTC.

This clone was seen once. The V call is TRBV7-2, the J call TRBJ1-1; D remains ambiguous. This CDR3 region has 14 residues. The germline gives CDR1 SGHTA, CDR2 FQGNSA. V gave up 3 bases and J gave up 0 bases, with 8 bases separating them. The CDR3: CASSFRDMNTEAFF. In DNA form, the CDR3 reads TGTGCCAGCAGCTTCCGGGATATGAACACTGAAGCTTTCTTT. The full variable domain, with the rest looked up from reference TRBV7-2 and TRBJ1-1, is GAGVSQSPSNKVTEKGKDVELRCDPISGHTALYWYRQSLGQGLEFLIYFQGNSAPDKSGLPSDRFSAERTGGSVSTLTIQRTQQEDSAVYLCASSFRDMNTEAFFGQGTRLTVV.

This clone was counted once. The J gene is TRBJ1-5, the V gene TRBV27; D is unresolved. Germline CDR1 MNHEY, CDR2 SMNVEV (reference sequence). Trimming removed 1 base from V and 2 bases from J, with 6 bases in between. The CDR3 covers 14 residues. The CDR3 is CASSLYGGNQPQHF. CDR3 DNA sequence: TGTGCCAGCAGTTTATACGGAGGCAATCAGCCCCAGCATTTT.

The DNA of the CDR3 is TGTGCCAGCAGCCTATCCATGAACACTGAAGCTTTCTTT. It is translated as CASSLSMNTEAFF. This chain connects TRBV14 to TRBJ1-1; D is ambiguous. The CDR3 totals 13 residues. The V end was cut by 4 bases, the J end by 0 bases, with 6 bases between. The germline gives CDR1 SGHDN, CDR2 FVKESK.

V gene TRBV4-2 combines with J gene TRBJ2-1, with a weak D call TRBD2 (5 bases). CDR1 is LGHNA, CDR2 YNFKEQ, per germline. V lost 4 bases and J 5 bases, leaving 9 bases between the germline ends. The CDR3 runs 13 residues. DNA of the CDR3: TGTGCCAGCAGCCGGCCCGGGAACAATGAGCAGTTCTTC. Encoded protein: CASSRPGNNEQFF.

V and J are TRBV5-6 and TRBJ1-5; tentatively, D is TRBD1 (5 bases). V was pared by 0 bases and J by 6 bases, with 13 bases between. This CDR3 is 15 amino acids long. Germline V lookup: CDR1 SGHDT, CDR2 YYEEEE. The CDR3 sequence: CASSLAGGSGQPQHF. CDR3 DNA sequence: TGTGCCAGCAGCTTGGCTGGGGGGTCGGGTCAGCCCCAGCATTTT.

This chain links TRBV10-3 with TRBJ2-1; 11 bases are a match to TRBD2. V lost 7 bases, J lost 0 bases, and 11 bases stayed unmatched. The CDR3 length is 18 residues. Germline V CDR1 and CDR2: ENHRY, SYGVKD. DNA for the CDR3: TGTGCCATCAAAGCCCGCCAACTAGCGGGGGACTCCTACAATGAGCAGTTCTTC. This translates into CAIKARQLAGDSYNEQFF.

In this sample, this clone turned up once. The chain combines TRBV11-1 with TRBJ1-5; TRBD1 is a possible D gene (5 bases). This CDR3 is 14 amino acids long. Germline CDR1 SGHAT, CDR2 FQDESV (reference sequence). Trimming removed 3 bases from V and 4 bases from J, with 10 bases in between. The CDR3 DNA sequence: TGTGCCAGCAGCTTTTGGGGCATAAATCAGCCCCAGCATTTT. This gives the protein CASSFWGINQPQHF.

Turning to this clone: This sample includes further DNA sequences coding for the same CDR3. V and J are TRBV9 and TRBJ2-2; a weak D match, TRBD1 (5 bases). The V gene lost 0 bases and the J gene lost 2 bases, with 8 bases spanning the gap. This CDR3 spans 15 amino acids. Looked up from germline, CDR1 is SGDLS and CDR2 is YYNGEE. The CDR3: CASSVGGGNTGELFF. CDR3 sequence (DNA): TGTGCCAGCAGCGTAGGGGGCGGTAACACCGGGGAGCTGTTTTTT.